Below, 2 T cell receptor beta chains from the same sample are listed, as sequenced in a study of early T cells in non-severe SARS-CoV-2 infection. TCRdb itself ran the 5' RACE reads through MiXCR, one entry per CDR3 protein. The sample holds 80,000 to 100,000 distinct CDR3 sequences; 9% to 15% are singletons and the top ten take about 7%. Material: whole blood. These receptors all come from an adult who was a healthcare worker with PCR-confirmed SARS-CoV-2 infection or an uninfected control (not recorded which).

The chain joins TRBV19 to TRBJ2-6; no clear D. Trimming left V 5 bases short and J 2 bases short, with 10 bases between. The CDR3 covers 15 residues. Germline assignment: CDR1 LNHDA and CDR2 SQIVND (reference sequence). The CDR3 spells CASSGRHTGANVLTF. In nucleotides, the CDR3 is TGTGCCAGTAGTGGCAGGCATACTGGGGCCAACGTCCTGACTTTC.

This clonotype occurred many times. The chain combines TRBV3-1 with TRBJ2-7; D is ambiguous. This CDR3 is 13 amino acids long. V dropped 1 base and J dropped 4 bases, with 8 bases sitting between them. CDR1 LGHDT and CDR2 YNNKEL come from the germline V gene (reference sequence). CDR3 sequence: CASSQGRLYEQYF. CDR3 nucleotide sequence: TGTGCCAGCAGCCAAGGACGACTTTACGAGCAGTACTTC.